The 18 T cell receptor beta chains presented below share a single source sample, sequenced in a study of cytomegalovirus exposure and HLA in healthy donors. PCR amplification relied on 60 Vbeta primers (plus 13 Jbeta primers). Sequencing was performed with immunoSEQ multiplex PCR; in TCRdb, only in-frame clones are kept and a portion is missing. The table for this sample gives 70,000 to 100,000 clones. Sequencing was carried out using PBMCs. These TCRs come from a man younger than 35 in good health and CMV-seropositive.

The chain has TRBV5-1 and TRBJ2-1, with 7 bases that match TRBD2. The CDR3 is 17 amino acids. V lost 1 base, J lost 0 bases, and 7 bases stayed unmatched. Per germline, CDR1 SGHRS and CDR2 YFSETQ. The CDR3 DNA is TGCGCCAGCAGCTTGAGCAGCGGGACGTCCTCCTACAATGAGCAGTTCTTC. This encodes CASSLSSGTSSYNEQFF.

V is TRBV5-1 and J is TRBJ1-1; D is undetermined. Germline assignment: CDR1 SGHRS and CDR2 YFSETQ. The CDR3 is 14 residues long. V dropped 5 bases and J dropped 3 bases, with 14 bases sitting between them. The CDR3 sequence: CASRSAADYTEAFF. DNA for the CDR3: TGCGCCAGCAGGTCCGCTGCCGACTACACTGAAGCTTTCTTT.

The V gene is TRBV6-1, the J gene TRBJ2-7; D is perhaps TRBD2 (7 bases). The V gene's germline CDR1 is MNHNS and CDR2 SASEGT. The V and J ends lost 1 base and 6 bases respectively, with 19 bases between them. This CDR3 contains 16 residues. DNA of the CDR3: TGTGCCAGCAGTGAAGAAACAGACAGGCCTAGCGGCGAGCAGTACTTC. This sequence encodes CASSEETDRPSGEQYF.

The CDR3 region is CASSSNGETQYF. Written as DNA, the CDR3 is TGTGCCAGCAGTTCAAACGGGGAGACCCAGTACTTC. The rearrangement links TRBV7-3 to TRBJ2-5; no firm D call. V was pared by 6 bases and J by 5 bases, with 10 bases between. Germline loops: CDR1 SGHTA, CDR2 FQGTGA. The CDR3 spans 12 residues.

The rearrangement joins TRBV29-1 to TRBJ2-2; tentative D call: TRBD1 (5 bases). CDR1 SQVTM and CDR2 ANQGSEA come from the germline V gene. This CDR3 region has 18 residues. V dropped 7 bases and J dropped 4 bases, with 28 bases sitting between them. Here the CDR3 DNA reads TGCAGCGCCCAACTCTGGGGCCCGAAGTTTCGGACCACCGGGGAGCTGTTTTTT. Amino acids: CSAQLWGPKFRTTGELFF.

This sequence joins TRBV7-3 and TRBJ2-3; 7 bases map to TRBD1. Trimming took 4 bases from V and 3 from J; bases not matched to a gene: 1. The CDR3 has 13 residues. CDR1 SGHTA and CDR2 FQGTGA come from the germline V gene. CDR3 DNA sequence: TGTGCCAGCAGCTCGACAGGGACAGATACGCAGTATTTT. It codes for CASSSTGTDTQYF.

The V and J genes are TRBV6-4 and TRBJ1-1; TRBD1 agrees at 9 bases. Trimming cost V 6 bases and J 0 bases; bases outside gene matches: 5. Germline values: CDR1 MRHNA, CDR2 SNTAGT. The CDR3 is 15 residues long. CDR3 loop: CASRGQGTLNTEAFF. The DNA for the CDR3 is TGTGCCAGCAGGGGACAGGGAACCTTGAACACTGAAGCTTTCTTT.

With respect to this clone: A read error may account for a junction end that differs from germline. Other DNA sequences from this sample encode an identical CDR3 as well. J is TRBJ1-1 and V is TRBV5-1; D is uncertain. CDR1 is SGHRS, CDR2 YFSETQ, per germline. CDR3 length: 15 amino acids. CDR3: CASSLEKVPGTEAFF. CDR3 nucleotide sequence: TGTGCCAGCAGCTTGGAAAAGGTTCCGGGGACTGAAGCTTTCTTT.

This chain links TRBV15 with TRBJ1-2; 10 bases match TRBD1. The CDR3 is made up of 16 amino acids. After removal of 4 bases from V and 4 bases from J, the junction contained 9 bases not matched to a gene. The germline V gene encodes CDR1 LNHNV and CDR2 YYDKDF (reference sequence). CDR3 protein: CATSTHRDRGLYGYTF. The CDR3 region has the DNA TGTGCCACCAGCACCCACCGGGACAGGGGTCTCTATGGCTACACCTTC.

V and J are TRBV9 and TRBJ1-1; perhaps TRBD1 as D (5 bases). Trimming cost V 0 bases and J 6 bases, with 6 bases left between them. This CDR3 region has 12 residues. CDR1 SGDLS and CDR2 YYNGEE come from the germline V gene. CDR3 nucleotides: TGTGCCAGCAGCGTAGAAGGGGCTGAAGCTTTCTTT. Protein sequence: CASSVEGAEAFF.

V gene TRBV28 combines with J gene TRBJ2-1; 11 bases are shared with TRBD2. V trimming: 8 bases; J trimming: 7 bases; junction bases outside the gene matches: 13. The CDR3 contains 16 residues. Germline V CDR1 and CDR2: MDHEN, SYDVKM. CDR3 in DNA: TGTGCCAGCGGAAAGAGTAGCGGGGGGGCCCCGAATGAGCAGTTCTTC. This encodes CASGKSSGGAPNEQFF.

Comments on this clone: In the same sample, other DNA sequences code for this CDR3. This sequence joins TRBV6-5 and TRBJ1-2; a possible D gene is TRBD1 (5 bases). The CDR3 totals 15 residues. Germline V gene sequence: CDR1 MNHEY, CDR2 SVGAGI. V shed 4 bases and J shed 4 bases, with 16 bases lying between them. CDR3 sequence (DNA): TGTGCCAGCAGTTCAGAATACAGGAATCCCTATGGCTACACCTTC. Translation: CASSSEYRNPYGYTF.

The chain combines TRBV6-1 with TRBJ1-6, with 11 positions matching TRBD1. The trim removed 7 bases at V and 9 bases at J, leaving 8 bases unmatched. Germline assignment: CDR1 MNHNS and CDR2 SASEGT. This CDR3 has 15 residues. Written as DNA, the CDR3 is TGTGCCAGCACAATGGGACAGGGGGTAACTTCACCCCTCCACTTT. Amino acids: CASTMGQGVTSPLHF.

As concerns this clone: One end of the junction varies from germline; a read error may be responsible. The chain uses TRBV29-1 and TRBJ2-7, with D possibly matching TRBD1 (6 bases). The CDR3 covers 10 residues. Germline-derived CDR1 and CDR2 are SQVTM and ANQGSEA. The DNA for the CDR3 is TGCAGCGTTGACCGAGCAGGGGATAACTTC. This translates into CSVDRAGDNF.

The rearrangement uses TRBV18 and TRBJ2-7; 12 positions match TRBD1. Unmatched junction bases numbered 5, after V lost 0 bases and J lost 5 bases. Germline V CDR1 and CDR2: KGHSH, LQKENI. The CDR3 loop spans 16 amino acids. DNA of the CDR3: TGTGCCAGCTCACCACCCGGGACAGGGGGCATCAACGAGCAGTACTTC. Translating it yields CASSPPGTGGINEQYF.

A word on this clone: Other DNA sequences in this specimen translate into the identical CDR3. The chain combines TRBV27 with TRBJ2-7; a weak D match, TRBD1 (6 bases). V was pared by 5 bases and J by 6 bases, with 14 bases between. The CDR3 length is 13 residues. The germline V gene has CDR1 MNHEY and CDR2 SMNVEV (reference sequence). CDR3 nucleotide sequence: TGTGCCAGCAGTGCGGCGAGAGGGGGCGAGCAGTACTTC. Residues: CASSAARGGEQYF.

V is TRBV13 and J is TRBJ2-7, with TRBD1 as a possible D gene (6 bases). This CDR3 contains 14 residues. The germline V gene has CDR1 PRHDT and CDR2 FYEKMQ (reference sequence). Trimming pared 5 bases from V and 2 bases from J, leaving 13 bases between. The CDR3 reads CASSPRQVPYEQYF. In DNA form, the CDR3 reads TGTGCCAGCAGCCCGAGACAGGTTCCCTACGAGCAGTACTTC.

The V and J genes are TRBV7-3 and TRBJ1-2; 9 positions agree with TRBD1. V trimming: 5 bases; J trimming: 13 bases; junction bases outside the gene matches: 11. Looked up from germline, CDR1 is SGHTA and CDR2 is FQGTGA. The CDR3 extends over 13 amino acids. The CDR3 is CASSDSLQGAGTF. The CDR3 DNA is TGTGCCAGCAGCGACTCGCTACAGGGGGCGGGCACCTTC.